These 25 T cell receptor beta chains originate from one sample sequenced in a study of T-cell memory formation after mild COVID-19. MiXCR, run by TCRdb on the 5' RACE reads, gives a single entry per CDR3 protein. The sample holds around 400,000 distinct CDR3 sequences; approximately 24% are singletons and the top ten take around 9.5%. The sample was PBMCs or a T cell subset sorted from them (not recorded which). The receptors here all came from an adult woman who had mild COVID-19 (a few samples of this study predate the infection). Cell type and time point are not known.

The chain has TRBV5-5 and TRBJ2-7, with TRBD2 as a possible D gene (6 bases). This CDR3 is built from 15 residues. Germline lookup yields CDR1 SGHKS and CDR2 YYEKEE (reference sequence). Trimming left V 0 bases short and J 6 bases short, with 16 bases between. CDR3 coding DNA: TGTGCCAGCAGCTTGGCCGGGACTCTGCGGGTCGAGCAGTACTTC. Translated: CASSLAGTLRVEQYF.

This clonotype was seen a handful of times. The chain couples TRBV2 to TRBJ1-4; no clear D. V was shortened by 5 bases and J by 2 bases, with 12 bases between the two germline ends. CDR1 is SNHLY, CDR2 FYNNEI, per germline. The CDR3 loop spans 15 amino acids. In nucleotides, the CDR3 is TGTGCCAGCAGTCCCGACCGAAATACTAATGAAAAACTGTTTTTT. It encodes CASSPDRNTNEKLFF.

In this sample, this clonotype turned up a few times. The CDR3 nucleotides read TGTGCCAGCAGCCCGGACAGGGGAGGGTACGATGAGCAGTTCTTC. Its translation: CASSPDRGGYDEQFF. The chain has TRBV14 and TRBJ2-1, with 9 bases lining up with TRBD1. The CDR3 totals 15 residues. V was pared by 4 bases and J by 8 bases, with 9 bases of the junction left unmatched. Germline loops: CDR1 SGHDN, CDR2 FVKESK.

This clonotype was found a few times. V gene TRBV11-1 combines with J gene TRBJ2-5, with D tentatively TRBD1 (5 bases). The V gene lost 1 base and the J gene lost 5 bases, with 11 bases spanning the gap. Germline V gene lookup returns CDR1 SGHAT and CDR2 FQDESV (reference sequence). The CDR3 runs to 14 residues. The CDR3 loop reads CASSLGGSFETQYF. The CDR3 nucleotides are TGTGCCAGCAGCTTAGGGGGCTCGTTTGAGACCCAGTACTTC. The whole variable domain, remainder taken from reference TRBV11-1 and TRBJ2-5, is EAEVAQSPRYKITEKSQAVAFWCDPISGHATLYWYRQILGQGPELLVQFQDESVVDDSQLPKDRFSAERLKGVDSTLKIQPAELGDSAMYLCASSLGGSFETQYFGPGTRLLVL.

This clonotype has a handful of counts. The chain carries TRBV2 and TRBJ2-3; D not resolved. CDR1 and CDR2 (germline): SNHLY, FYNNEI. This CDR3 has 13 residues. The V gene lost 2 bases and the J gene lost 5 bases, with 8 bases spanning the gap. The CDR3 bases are TGTGCCAGCAGTGAACTCCGAGTAGATACGCAGTATTTT. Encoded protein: CASSELRVDTQYF.

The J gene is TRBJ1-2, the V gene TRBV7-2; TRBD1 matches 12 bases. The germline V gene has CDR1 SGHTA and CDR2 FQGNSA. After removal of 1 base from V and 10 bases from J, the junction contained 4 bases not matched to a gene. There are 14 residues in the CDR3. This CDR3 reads CASSLVPGQGAYTF. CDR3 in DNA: TGTGCCAGCAGCTTAGTACCGGGACAGGGGGCCTACACCTTC.

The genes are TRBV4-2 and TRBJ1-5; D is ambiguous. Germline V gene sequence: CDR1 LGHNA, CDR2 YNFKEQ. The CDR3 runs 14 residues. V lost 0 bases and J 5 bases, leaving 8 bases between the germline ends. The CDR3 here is CASSQDGRDQPQHF. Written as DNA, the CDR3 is TGTGCCAGCAGCCAAGATGGTAGGGATCAGCCCCAGCATTTT.

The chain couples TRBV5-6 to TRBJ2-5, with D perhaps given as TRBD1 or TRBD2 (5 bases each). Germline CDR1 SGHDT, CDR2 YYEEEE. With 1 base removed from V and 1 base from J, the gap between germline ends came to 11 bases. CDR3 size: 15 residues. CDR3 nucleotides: TGTGCCAGCAGCTTGTTGGGGACCTCCCAAGAGACCCAGTACTTC. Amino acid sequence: CASSLLGTSQETQYF.

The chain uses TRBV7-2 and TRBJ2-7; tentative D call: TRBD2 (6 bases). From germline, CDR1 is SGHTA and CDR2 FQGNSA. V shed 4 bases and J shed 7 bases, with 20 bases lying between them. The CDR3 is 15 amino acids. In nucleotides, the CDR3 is TGTGCCAGCAGCTACAGTCGGGACTCCGTCGGGGAGCAGTACTTC. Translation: CASSYSRDSVGEQYF. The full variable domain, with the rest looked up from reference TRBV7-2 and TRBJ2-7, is GAGVSQSPSNKVTEKGKDVELRCDPISGHTALYWYRQSLGQGLEFLIYFQGNSAPDKSGLPSDRFSAERTGGSVSTLTIQRTQQEDSAVYLCASSYSRDSVGEQYFGPGTRLTVT.

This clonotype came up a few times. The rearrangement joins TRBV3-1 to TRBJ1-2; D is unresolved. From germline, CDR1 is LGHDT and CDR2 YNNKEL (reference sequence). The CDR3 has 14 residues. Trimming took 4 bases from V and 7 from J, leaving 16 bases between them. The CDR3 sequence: CASSPDTALSGYTF. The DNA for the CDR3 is TGTGCCAGCAGCCCCGACACGGCTCTTAGTGGCTACACCTTC. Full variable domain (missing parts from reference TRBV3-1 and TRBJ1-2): DTAVSQTPKYLVTQMGNDKSIKCEQNLGHDTMYWYKQDSKKFLKIMFSYNNKELIINETVPNRFSPKSPDKAHLNLHINSLELGDSAVYFCASSPDTALSGYTFGSGTRLTVV.

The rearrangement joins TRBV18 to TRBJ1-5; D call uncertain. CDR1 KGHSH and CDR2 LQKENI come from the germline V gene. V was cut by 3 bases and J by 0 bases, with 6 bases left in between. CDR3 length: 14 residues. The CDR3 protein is CASSPSNSNQPQHF. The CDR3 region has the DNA TGTGCCAGCTCACCCTCGAATAGCAATCAGCCCCAGCATTTT.

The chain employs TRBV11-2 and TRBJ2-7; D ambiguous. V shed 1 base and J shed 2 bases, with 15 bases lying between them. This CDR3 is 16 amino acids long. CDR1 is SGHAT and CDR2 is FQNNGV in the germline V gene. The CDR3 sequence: CASSLGGPAVAYEQYF. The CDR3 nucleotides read TGTGCCAGCAGCTTAGGAGGCCCCGCTGTAGCCTACGAGCAGTACTTC.

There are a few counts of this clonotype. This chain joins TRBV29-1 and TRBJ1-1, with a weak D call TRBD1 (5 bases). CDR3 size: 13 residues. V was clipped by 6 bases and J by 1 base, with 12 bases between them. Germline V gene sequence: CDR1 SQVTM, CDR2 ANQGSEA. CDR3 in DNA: TGCAGCGTCTCCCCTACAGGGAACACTGAAGCTTTCTTT. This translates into CSVSPTGNTEAFF.

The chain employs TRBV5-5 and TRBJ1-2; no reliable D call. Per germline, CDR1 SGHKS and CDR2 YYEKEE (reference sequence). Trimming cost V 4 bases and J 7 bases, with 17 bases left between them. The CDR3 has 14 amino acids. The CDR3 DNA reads TGTGCCAGCAGCCGCGACATGGTCCAGGCTGGCTACACCTTC. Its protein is CASSRDMVQAGYTF.

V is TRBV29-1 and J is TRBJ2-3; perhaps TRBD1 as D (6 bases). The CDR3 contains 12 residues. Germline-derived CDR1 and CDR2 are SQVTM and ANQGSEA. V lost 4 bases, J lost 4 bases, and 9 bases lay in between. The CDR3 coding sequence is TGCAGCGTTGGGACAGTGGCAGATACGCAGTATTTT. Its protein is CSVGTVADTQYF.

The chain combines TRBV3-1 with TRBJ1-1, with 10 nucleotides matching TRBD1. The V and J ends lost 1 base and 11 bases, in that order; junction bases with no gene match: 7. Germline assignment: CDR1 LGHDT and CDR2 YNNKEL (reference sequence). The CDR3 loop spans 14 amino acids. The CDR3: CASSQVYDRGPAFF. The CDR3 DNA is TGTGCCAGCAGCCAAGTATACGACAGGGGGCCGGCTTTCTTT.

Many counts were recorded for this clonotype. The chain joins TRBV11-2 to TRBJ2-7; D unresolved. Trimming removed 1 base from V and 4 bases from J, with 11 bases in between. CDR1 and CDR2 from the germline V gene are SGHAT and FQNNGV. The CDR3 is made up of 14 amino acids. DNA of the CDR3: TGTGCCAGCAGCTTAGGAGTGAATTTATACGAGCAGTACTTC. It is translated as CASSLGVNLYEQYF.

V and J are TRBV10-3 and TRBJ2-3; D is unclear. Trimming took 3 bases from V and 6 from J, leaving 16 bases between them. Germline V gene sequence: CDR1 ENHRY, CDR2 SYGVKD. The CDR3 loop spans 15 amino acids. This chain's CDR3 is CAISDPGVVSDTQYF. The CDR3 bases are TGTGCCATCAGTGATCCGGGTGTGGTGTCGGATACGCAGTATTTT.

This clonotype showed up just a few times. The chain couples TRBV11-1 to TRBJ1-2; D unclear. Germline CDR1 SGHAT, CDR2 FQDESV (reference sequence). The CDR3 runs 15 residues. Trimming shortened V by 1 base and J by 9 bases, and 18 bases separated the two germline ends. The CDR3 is CASSLGRKAGPSYTF. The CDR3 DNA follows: TGTGCCAGCAGCTTAGGCCGAAAGGCCGGACCGAGCTACACCTTC.

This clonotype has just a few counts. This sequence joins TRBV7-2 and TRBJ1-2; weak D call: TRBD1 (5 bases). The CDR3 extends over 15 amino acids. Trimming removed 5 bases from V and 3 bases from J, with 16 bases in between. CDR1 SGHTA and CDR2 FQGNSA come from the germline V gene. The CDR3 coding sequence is TGTGCCAGCAGCCTGCCCCATGACAGATACTATGGCTACACCTTC. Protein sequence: CASSLPHDRYYGYTF.

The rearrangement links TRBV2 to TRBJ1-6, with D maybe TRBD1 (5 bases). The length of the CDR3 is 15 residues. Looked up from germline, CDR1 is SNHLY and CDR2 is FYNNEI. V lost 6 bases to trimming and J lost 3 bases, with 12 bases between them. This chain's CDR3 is CASSLDSNYNSPLHF. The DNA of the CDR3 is TGTGCCAGCAGCCTTGACAGTAACTATAATTCACCCCTCCACTTT.

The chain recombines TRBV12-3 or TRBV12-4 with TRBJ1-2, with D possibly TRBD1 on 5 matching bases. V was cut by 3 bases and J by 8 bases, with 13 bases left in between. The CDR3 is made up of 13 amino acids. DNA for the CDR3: TGTGCCAGCAGTTTGGTCAGGGTAGGGGGCTACACCTTC. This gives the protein CASSLVRVGGYTF.

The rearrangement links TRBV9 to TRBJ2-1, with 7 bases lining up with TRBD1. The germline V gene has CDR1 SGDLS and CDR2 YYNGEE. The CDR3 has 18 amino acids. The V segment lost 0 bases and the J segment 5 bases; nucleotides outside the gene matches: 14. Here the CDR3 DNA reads TGTGCCAGCAGCGTAGGACATTGCCGGGACAGCCGAAACAATGAGCAGTTCTTC. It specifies CASSVGHCRDSRNNEQFF.

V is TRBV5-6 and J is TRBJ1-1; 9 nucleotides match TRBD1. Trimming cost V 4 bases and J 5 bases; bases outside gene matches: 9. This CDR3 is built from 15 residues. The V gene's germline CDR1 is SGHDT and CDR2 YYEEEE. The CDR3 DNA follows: TGTGCCAGCAGCCGCCGGACAGGGGTCTTAACTGAAGCTTTCTTT. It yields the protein CASSRRTGVLTEAFF.

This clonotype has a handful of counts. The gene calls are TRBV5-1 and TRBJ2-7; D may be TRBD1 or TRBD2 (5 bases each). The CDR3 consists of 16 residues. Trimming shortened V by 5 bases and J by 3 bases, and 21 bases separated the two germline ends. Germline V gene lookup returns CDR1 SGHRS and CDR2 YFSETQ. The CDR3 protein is CASSTTTGTSVYEQYF. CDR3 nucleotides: TGCGCCAGCAGTACCACCACCGGGACCTCTGTCTACGAGCAGTACTTC.